The 20 T cell receptor beta chains in this list originate from one sample, sequenced in a study of cytomegalovirus exposure and HLA in healthy donors. The protocol was immunoSEQ multiplex PCR, while the TCRdb copy is restricted to in-frame clones and leaves out a portion. The sample carries around 190,000 clones, 86% recorded once. The sequencing input was PBMCs. These receptors came from a young woman in good health and CMV-seronegative.

The V and J genes are TRBV27 and TRBJ2-7, with TRBD2 as a possible D gene (6 bases). CDR3 length: 15 residues. V was pared by 8 bases and J by 3 bases, with 20 bases between. The V gene's germline CDR1 is MNHEY and CDR2 SMNVEV (reference sequence). CDR3 sequence (DNA): TGTGCCAGCCGAGCGGGCCGTAACAATAACTACGAGCAGTACTTC. Protein product: CASRAGRNNNYEQYF.

The chain is built from TRBV6-6 and TRBJ1-5; no clear D gene. Trimming pared 9 bases from V and 7 bases from J, leaving 10 bases between. The CDR3 has 11 amino acids. The germline CDR1 and CDR2 sequences are MNHNY and SVGAGI (reference sequence). CDR3 amino acids: CASSPGQPQHF. CDR3 DNA: TGTGCCAGTTCTCCGGGACAGCCCCAGCATTTT.

The rearrangement joins TRBV7-9 to TRBJ1-1, with 7 bases fitting TRBD1. There are 15 residues in the CDR3. Unmatched junction bases numbered 6, after V lost 4 bases and J lost 1 base. The germline V gene encodes CDR1 SEHNR and CDR2 FQNEAQ (reference sequence). The CDR3 is CASSYDRARNTEAFF. In DNA form, the CDR3 reads TGTGCCAGCAGCTACGACAGGGCCCGGAACACTGAAGCTTTCTTT.

The chain couples TRBV19 to TRBJ1-4, with D possibly being TRBD1 (6 bases). This CDR3 region has 15 residues. CDR1 is LNHDA, CDR2 SQIVND, per germline (reference sequence). Trimming shortened V by 8 bases and J by 3 bases, and 16 bases separated the two germline ends. The CDR3 DNA follows: TGTGCCAGTGGGTCAGGGGATTTAGCTAATGAAAAACTGTTTTTT. Encoded protein: CASGSGDLANEKLFF.

V and J are TRBV30 and TRBJ2-3; 10 nucleotides agree with TRBD2. The germline V gene has CDR1 GTSNPN and CDR2 SVGIG (reference sequence). CDR3 length: 15 amino acids. The trim removed 2 bases at V and 4 bases at J, leaving 6 bases unmatched. The CDR3 sequence is CAWSRLAGASDTQYF. In DNA form, the CDR3 reads TGTGCCTGGAGTAGGCTAGCGGGAGCCTCAGATACGCAGTATTTT.

This chain links TRBV27 with TRBJ1-2; D gene unclear. The V end lost 0 bases, the J end lost 4 bases, and 15 bases lay between the germline ends. Germline CDR1 is MNHEY and CDR2 is SMNVEV (reference sequence). The CDR3 extends over 16 amino acids. CDR3 region: CASSLSSVSRGYGYTF. DNA for the CDR3: TGTGCCAGCAGTTTATCGTCAGTGTCCAGAGGCTATGGCTACACCTTC.

This chain joins TRBV19 and TRBJ1-4; 10 bases agree with TRBD1. Germline CDR1 and CDR2: LNHDA and SQIVND (reference sequence). CDR3 length: 13 amino acids. The V and J ends lost 5 bases and 11 bases, in that order; junction bases with no gene match: 5. CDR3 in DNA: TGTGCCAGTAGTGGCTGGGACAGGGGCAAACTGTTTTTT. Protein product: CASSGWDRGKLFF.

This clone was found once. The V gene is TRBV18, the J gene TRBJ2-5, with TRBD1 as a possible D gene (6 bases). Germline-derived CDR1 and CDR2 are KGHSH and LQKENI. This CDR3 contains 17 residues. V dropped 0 bases and J dropped 5 bases, with 19 bases sitting between them. The DNA for the CDR3 is TGTGCCAGCTCACCACCCCCCACAGGGCGGTGGGGGGAGACCCAGTACTTC. It codes for CASSPPPTGRWGETQYF.

The V call is TRBV28, the J call TRBJ1-2; no clear D. This CDR3 is 15 amino acids long. Trimming stripped 5 bases from V and 6 bases from J, with 19 bases between. Germline V gives CDR1 MDHEN, CDR2 SYDVKM. The DNA for the CDR3 is TGTGCCAGCAGTCAATACGCCCGCACAGTCGATGGCTACACCTTC. Amino acid sequence: CASSQYARTVDGYTF.

V is TRBV21-1 and J is TRBJ2-2; the D segment call TRBD1 is taken from the table without a DNA check. TRBV21-1 is a pseudogene locus. The CDR3 sequence is 16 residues long. CDR3 nucleotide sequence: TGTGCCAGCAGCAAAGCATGGGGGCGGAACACCGGGGAGCTGTTTTTT. Its translation is CASSKAWGRNTGELFF.

V gene TRBV4-1 combines with J gene TRBJ2-1; TRBD2 agrees at 9 bases. The germline CDR1 and CDR2 sequences are MGHRA and YSYEKL. V shed 2 bases, J shed 4 bases, and the junction held 0 bases outside the gene matches. CDR3 length equals 14 residues. CDR3 loop: CASSQSGGYNEQFF. Written as DNA, the CDR3 is TGCGCCAGCAGCCAAAGCGGGGGGTACAATGAGCAGTTCTTC.

The chain joins TRBV25-1 to TRBJ1-6, with TRBD1 matching 7 bases. Trimming at V came to 2 bases and at J to 10 bases, leaving 11 bases not matched to a gene. The CDR3 consists of 16 residues. Germline V gene data show CDR1 as MGHDK and CDR2 as SYGVNS. The CDR3 DNA is TGTGCCAGCAGTGAAAGACAGGGAGGTTTGGGATCACCCCTCCACTTT. It is translated as CASSERQGGLGSPLHF.

The genes are TRBV5-1 and TRBJ1-1; tentatively, D is TRBD1 (6 bases). Trimming cost V 0 bases and J 4 bases, with 19 bases left between them. In germline, CDR1 is SGHRS, CDR2 YFSETQ. The CDR3 spans 17 residues. Here the CDR3 reads CASSLARGGRGITEAFF. CDR3 nucleotide sequence: TGCGCCAGCAGCTTGGCGCGTGGTGGCAGGGGTATCACTGAAGCTTTCTTT.

The chain combines TRBV7-9 with TRBJ1-1; D uncertain. Trimming left V 1 base short and J 2 bases short, with 20 bases between. The CDR3 covers 18 residues. CDR1 SEHNR and CDR2 FQNEAQ come from the germline V gene (reference sequence). The CDR3 region is CASSLVPLGKRLNTEAFF. DNA of the CDR3: TGTGCCAGCAGCTTAGTTCCTTTGGGAAAAAGACTAAACACTGAAGCTTTCTTT.

The chain is built from TRBV11-1 and TRBJ2-7; D is unresolved. The V end was cut by 4 bases, the J end by 6 bases, with 7 bases between. The germline gives CDR1 SGHAT, CDR2 FQDESV (reference sequence). This CDR3 contains 11 residues. The CDR3 spells CASSYSSEQYF. Written as DNA, the CDR3 is TGTGCCAGCAGCTATTCCAGCGAGCAGTACTTC.

This chain connects TRBV27 to TRBJ2-2; 8 positions match TRBD1. Germline CDR1 reads MNHEY; CDR2 reads SMNVEV (reference sequence). V lost 3 bases, J lost 5 bases, and 11 bases stayed unmatched. CDR3 length: 17 residues. For the CDR3, the DNA is TGTGCCAGCAGTTTTCACCCCGACAGGGGAGAAACCGGGGAGCTGTTTTTT. Encoded protein: CASSFHPDRGETGELFF.

CDR3 DNA: TGTGCCAGCAGCGCGGGGGGACGGGCCTACGAGCAGTACTTC. This sequence encodes CASSAGGRAYEQYF. The V gene is TRBV9, the J gene TRBJ2-7; TRBD2 aligns across 7 bases. J lost 2 bases, V lost 3 bases, and 5 bases had no gene match. The CDR3 sequence is 14 residues long. CDR1 and CDR2 from the germline V gene are SGDLS and YYNGEE.

The CDR3 sequence is CASSYVTGGREKLFF. CDR3 bases: TGTGCCAGCAGCTATGTGACAGGGGGCCGGGAAAAACTGTTTTTT. The chain carries TRBV7-9 and TRBJ1-4; TRBD1 agrees at 10 bases. Per the germline V gene, CDR1 is SEHNR and CDR2 is FQNEAQ (reference sequence). The CDR3 contains 15 residues. V lost 4 bases and J lost 8; bases outside the gene matches: 7.

CDR3 bases: TGCAGTGCTAGAGATCAAACTGAAGCTTTCTTT. Residues: CSARDQTEAFF. The chain has TRBV20-1 and TRBJ1-1; D remains ambiguous. CDR1 is DFQATT and CDR2 is SNEGSKA in the germline V gene (reference sequence). V lost 0 bases and J lost 5, with 4 bases in between. This CDR3 comprises 11 residues.

This rearrangement joins TRBV5-4 to TRBJ2-7, with a possible D match to TRBD1 (6 bases). The CDR3 runs to 14 residues. Germline CDR1 reads SGHNT; CDR2 reads YYREEE (reference sequence). With 4 bases removed from V and 5 bases from J, the gap between germline ends came to 16 bases. The CDR3 DNA reads TGTGCCAGCAGCCCCTCCGGACAGTTCGACGAGCAGTACTTC. Translated: CASSPSGQFDEQYF.